These 26 T cell receptor beta chains were all obtained from the same sample, sequenced in a study of OX40 agonist ivuxolimab in advanced cancers. The table came from immunoSEQ multiplex PCR; TCRdb's copy has only in-frame clones and leaves some out. This sample yields 45,000 to 55,000 clones, of which approximately 79% are seen a single time; about 1.5% belongs to the top ten. The sequencing used CD4+ or CD8+ T cells sorted from blood, collected in a trial of the OX40 agonist ivuxolimab. The receptor source for this set is an adult with an advanced solid tumor such as melanoma, head and neck, liver or kidney cancer.

This clone showed up just a few times. Distinct nucleotide sequences in the sample also encode this CDR3. The rearrangement links TRBV6-6 to TRBJ2-2; 10 bases are a match to TRBD2. The V and J ends lost 4 bases and 1 base, in that order; junction bases with no gene match: 0. This CDR3 is 15 amino acids long. Germline V gene lookup returns CDR1 MNHNY and CDR2 SVGAGI (reference sequence). CDR3 bases: TGTGCCAGCAGTTCTAGCGGGGGGAACACCGGGGAGCTGTTTTTT. It codes for CASSSSGGNTGELFF.

Comment on this clone: Other DNA sequences in this specimen translate into the identical CDR3. The V and J genes are TRBV29-1 and TRBJ2-1; the D is unclear. The germline V gene encodes CDR1 SQVTM and CDR2 ANQGSEA. This CDR3 is 14 amino acids long. Trimming removed 3 bases at V and 7 bases at J, with 16 bases between. The CDR3 is CSVDSALGYNEQFF. CDR3 bases: TGCAGCGTTGACAGTGCCCTGGGTTATAATGAGCAGTTCTTC.

V and J are TRBV6-1 and TRBJ2-3; no definite D call. This CDR3 spans 13 amino acids. Germline V gene sequence: CDR1 MNHNS, CDR2 SASEGT. V lost 5 bases and J lost 6, with 12 bases in between. CDR3 coding DNA: TGTGCCAGCAGTCTAGATTGGCGGGATACGCAGTATTTT. It codes for CASSLDWRDTQYF.

CDR3 sequence: CASSPRTKGYEQYF. The CDR3, as DNA: TGTGCCAGCAGCCCTCGGACCAAAGGTTACGAGCAGTACTTC. The genes are TRBV7-8 and TRBJ2-7; no reliable D call. Trimming left V 5 bases short and J 4 bases short, with 15 bases between. The CDR3 is made up of 14 amino acids. Germline V gene lookup returns CDR1 SGHVS and CDR2 FQNEAQ.

Concerning this clone itself: The junction and the germline gene differ at one end; a read error may be behind it. The chain has TRBV9 and TRBJ2-3; TRBD2 agrees at 11 bases. Germline lookup yields CDR1 SGDLS and CDR2 YYNGEE. CDR3 length equals 15 residues. The CDR3 nucleotides are TGTGCCAGCACCGTAGCGGGAGGGCCAGCAGATACGCAGTATTTT. It translates to CASTVAGGPADTQYF.

The V and J genes are TRBV5-1 and TRBJ1-2; TRBD1 might be the D (5 bases). Trimming left V 5 bases short and J 5 bases short, with 13 bases between. Germline CDR1 and CDR2: SGHRS and YFSETQ. The CDR3 has 13 residues. CDR3 sequence reads: CASRTDIGYGYTF. CDR3 sequence (DNA): TGCGCCAGCAGGACGGACATAGGGTATGGCTACACCTTC.

J is TRBJ2-3 and V is TRBV19; 9 bases line up with TRBD1. With 6 bases clipped from V and 6 bases from J, the junction kept 7 bases outside the gene matches. CDR1 is LNHDA, CDR2 SQIVND, per germline (reference sequence). The CDR3 contains 14 residues. The CDR3 DNA follows: TGTGCCAGTAGCCAGACAGGGGGAGCGGATACGCAGTATTTT. This encodes CASSQTGGADTQYF.

The chain links TRBV6-6 to TRBJ2-1; D is ambiguous. CDR1 and CDR2 (germline): MNHNY, SVGAGI (reference sequence). Trimming took off 6 bases at V and 8 bases at J, with 11 bases between the two ends. The CDR3 consists of 12 residues. CDR3 sequence reads: CASRHARDEQFF. Here the CDR3 DNA reads TGTGCCAGCAGGCACGCACGGGATGAGCAGTTCTTC.

This rearrangement joins TRBV30 to TRBJ1-1, with 11 nucleotides matching TRBD1. Germline values: CDR1 GTSNPN, CDR2 SVGIG (reference sequence). The length of the CDR3 is 14 residues. V trimming: 3 bases; J trimming: 12 bases; junction bases outside the gene matches: 12. CDR3: CAWSDPGQGVGSFF. The CDR3 region has the DNA TGTGCCTGGAGCGATCCGGGACAGGGGGTTGGGTCTTTCTTT.

This chain connects TRBV15 to TRBJ1-4; 7 bases agree with TRBD1. CDR1 and CDR2 from the germline V gene are LNHNV and YYDKDF (reference sequence). V lost 3 bases and J lost 8; bases outside the gene matches: 9. The length of the CDR3 is 15 residues. The CDR3 loop is CATSSAGQEGEKLFF. CDR3 DNA sequence: TGTGCCACCAGCAGCGCCGGACAGGAGGGGGAAAAACTGTTTTTT.

This sequence joins TRBV19 and TRBJ1-2, with D perhaps matching TRBD1 (5 bases). V dropped 6 bases and J dropped 9 bases, with 20 bases sitting between them. CDR1 is LNHDA, CDR2 SQIVND, per germline (reference sequence). The CDR3 runs to 14 residues. This CDR3 is CASRPGTGVKRYTF. The CDR3, as DNA: TGTGCCAGTAGGCCGGGGACGGGGGTAAAGCGCTACACCTTC.

This chain's CDR3 is CASSLAGLPYEQYF. CDR3 bases: TGTGCCAGCAGCTTGGCCGGACTACCCTACGAGCAGTACTTC. The chain employs TRBV5-5 and TRBJ2-7; TRBD2 is a possible D gene (6 bases). The CDR3 has 14 amino acids. Trimming took 0 bases from V and 2 from J, leaving 9 bases between them. Germline V gene sequence: CDR1 SGHKS, CDR2 YYEKEE (reference sequence).

The chain employs TRBV7-2 and TRBJ2-3; no firm D call. The germline gives CDR1 SGHTA, CDR2 FQGNSA. Trimming shortened V by 3 bases and J by 2 bases, and 9 bases separated the two germline ends. CDR3 length: 14 amino acids. CDR3 protein: CASSFDSNTDTQYF. In DNA form, the CDR3 reads TGTGCCAGCAGCTTTGACTCGAACACAGATACGCAGTATTTT.

The chain is built from TRBV4-2 and TRBJ1-2; D might be TRBD1 (5 bases). This CDR3 comprises 16 residues. Germline-derived CDR1 and CDR2 are LGHNA and YNFKEQ. Between the trimmed V and J ends, which lost 0 bases and 0 bases, there was a span of 11 bases. CDR3 amino acids: CASSQEKGEANYGYTF. The CDR3 coding sequence is TGTGCCAGCAGCCAAGAGAAAGGGGAAGCTAACTATGGCTACACCTTC.

The rearrangement joins TRBV7-2 to TRBJ2-1; D is unclear. The CDR3 has 13 amino acids. The V gene's germline CDR1 is SGHTA and CDR2 FQGNSA. V lost 0 bases to trimming and J lost 9 bases, with 9 bases between them. CDR3 sequence (DNA): TGTGCCAGCAGCTTAGCTAGGAACCTTGAGCAGTTCTTC. Protein: CASSLARNLEQFF.

The genes are TRBV15 and TRBJ2-3; D uncertain. This CDR3 spans 13 amino acids. Deletions cut 0 bases from V and 4 bases from J, with 5 bases between. Germline V lookup: CDR1 LNHNV, CDR2 YYDKDF (reference sequence). The CDR3 DNA reads TGTGCCACCAGCAGAGATATTGCAGATACGCAGTATTTT. Its translation: CATSRDIADTQYF.

This clone appeared a few times. This chain joins TRBV18 and TRBJ1-1; TRBD1 matches 7 bases. The CDR3 totals 15 residues. With 0 bases clipped from V and 1 base from J, the junction kept 2 bases outside the gene matches. Germline V gives CDR1 KGHSH, CDR2 LQKENI. The CDR3 protein is CASSPPTGRNTEAFF. CDR3 DNA: TGTGCCAGCTCACCACCGACAGGGAGGAACACTGAAGCTTTCTTT.

This clone was found a few times. The chain combines TRBV4-3 with TRBJ2-1, with TRBD2 matching 9 bases. The germline gives CDR1 LGHNA, CDR2 YSLEER. This CDR3 comprises 17 residues. V lost 6 bases and J lost 4; bases outside the gene matches: 13. CDR3: CASRRNIIAGDYNEQFF. Here the CDR3 DNA reads TGCGCCAGCAGGCGGAACATAATAGCGGGAGATTACAATGAGCAGTTCTTC.

The chain joins TRBV6-5 to TRBJ2-2, with TRBD2 matching 10 bases. Germline V CDR1 and CDR2: MNHEY, SVGAGI. V lost 4 bases to trimming and J lost 1 base; unmatched junction nucleotides: 3. The length of the CDR3 is 16 residues. The CDR3 region has the DNA TGTGCCAGCAGTTCGGGGACTAGCGTGAACACCGGGGAGCTGTTTTTT. As protein: CASSSGTSVNTGELFF.

V is TRBV19 and J is TRBJ1-6, with TRBD1 as a possible D gene (6 bases). CDR1 LNHDA and CDR2 SQIVND come from the germline V gene (reference sequence). CDR3 length: 14 residues. Trimming pared 7 bases from V and 7 bases from J, leaving 14 bases between. CDR3 loop: CASTSDSFNSPLHF. The CDR3 DNA sequence: TGTGCCAGTACCTCGGACAGTTTCAATTCACCCCTCCACTTT.

V gene TRBV27 combines with J gene TRBJ2-5; 8 nucleotides line up with TRBD2. Germline V gene data show CDR1 as MNHEY and CDR2 as SMNVEV (reference sequence). The trim removed 2 bases at V and 5 bases at J, leaving 16 bases unmatched. CDR3 length: 18 amino acids. DNA for the CDR3: TGTGCCAGCAGTTTAGGTCCGCTAGCGGGCTCTCAAATGGAGACCCAGTACTTC. Encoded protein: CASSLGPLAGSQMETQYF.

The V gene is TRBV10-1, the J gene TRBJ2-3, with D perhaps matching TRBD1 (5 bases). CDR3 length equals 13 residues. Trimming left V 5 bases short and J 4 bases short, with 10 bases between. CDR1 and CDR2 from the germline V gene are WNHNN and SYGVQD (reference sequence). The CDR3 protein is CASSPRVADTQYF. The CDR3 region has the DNA TGCGCCAGCAGTCCCAGGGTGGCAGATACGCAGTATTTT.

The V gene is TRBV9, the J gene TRBJ1-4; D is perhaps TRBD1 (5 bases). The CDR3 runs 16 residues. Germline V gene sequence: CDR1 SGDLS, CDR2 YYNGEE. Trimming removed 3 bases at V and 3 bases at J, with 15 bases between. DNA of the CDR3: TGTGCCAGCAGCGCCGGGATCGGGGGTTCTAATGAAAAACTGTTTTTT. Protein sequence: CASSAGIGGSNEKLFF. The full variable domain, completed using reference TRBV9 and TRBJ1-4, is DSGVTQTPKHLITATGQRVTLRCSPRSGDLSVYWYQQSLDQGLQFLIQYYNGEERAKGNILERFSAQQFPDLHSELNLSSLELGDSALYFCASSAGIGGSNEKLFFGSGTQLSVL.

This chain joins TRBV6-1 and TRBJ1-4; unclear D gene. Trimming pared 4 bases from V and 0 bases from J, leaving 9 bases between. Germline V CDR1 and CDR2: MNHNS, SASEGT. The CDR3 runs to 15 residues. DNA of the CDR3: TGTGCCAGCAGTGTGCTTCCGGCAACTAATGAAAAACTGTTTTTT. Translating gives CASSVLPATNEKLFF.

The gene calls are TRBV5-1 and TRBJ2-2; D ambiguous. The germline gives CDR1 SGHRS, CDR2 YFSETQ. This CDR3 has 13 amino acids. V lost 0 bases and J lost 6, with 6 bases in between. CDR3 bases: TGCGCCAGCAGCTTGGAAGACGCCGGGGAGCTGTTTTTT. It encodes CASSLEDAGELFF.

The J gene is TRBJ1-6, the V gene TRBV19; 8 bases are a match to TRBD1. CDR1 and CDR2 (germline): LNHDA, SQIVND (reference sequence). V shed 10 bases and J 7 bases; nucleotides not matched to a gene: 6. There are 13 residues in the CDR3. Here the CDR3 DNA reads TGTGCCACAACAAGGACAGGGAATTCACCCCTCCACTTT. Protein: CATTRTGNSPLHF.